This T cell receptor beta chain was captured in a study of T cells in Graves' hyperthyroidism and ophthalmopathy. The study's findings and limits: Model predictions of ophthalmopathy came a median 6.5 months before onset.

Only a few counts were recorded for this clonotype. As yet, its antigen is unknown. Researchers took RNA transcripts and amplified the TCR beta CDR3 regions from them. The HTBI primer set was used in a first-round RT-PCR of the TCR CDR3. TCRdb called the multiplex PCR reads again in MiXCR, with one record for every CDR3 protein. The sample lists about 640,000 distinct CDR3 sequences, around 20% occurring once. The CDR3 has 15 amino acids. V lost 7 bases to trimming and J lost 5 bases, with 18 bases between them. Per germline, CDR1 SNHLY and CDR2 FYNNEI. The origin of this receptor is a young man with Graves' ophthalmopathy. J is TRBJ2-1 and V is TRBV2; TRBD2 might be the D (6 bases). Sequencing was performed on blood. The CDR3 region is CASTTGGTVDNEQFF. The CDR3 DNA reads as TGTGCCAGCACCACTGGGGGGACGGTCGACAATGAGCAGTTCTTC.